What follows are 30 T cell receptor beta chains derived from one specimen sequenced in a study of blood T cell repertoires in COVID-19. Using immunoSEQ multiplex PCR, the repertoire was profiled, and TCRdb retains in-frame clones only, with some absent. The table lists around 300,000 clones, 80% to 90% of them singletons. Sequencing was carried out using PBMCs or T cells enriched from blood (not recorded which). The receptors shown here come from a man in his thirties or forties who had recovered from COVID-19.

The chain recombines TRBV3-1 (or the pseudogene TRBV3-2) with TRBJ2-7; D unclear. Deletions cut 0 bases from V and 3 bases from J, with 3 bases between. Germline loops: CDR1 LGHDT, CDR2 YNNKEL (reference sequence). The CDR3 length is 12 residues. Written as DNA, the CDR3 is TGTGCCAGCAGCCAAGAGAGCTACGAGCAGTACTTC. This encodes CASSQESYEQYF.

This rearrangement joins TRBV4-1 to TRBJ1-2, with D perhaps matching TRBD1 (5 bases). V lost 4 bases and J lost 2, with 11 bases in between. CDR1 and CDR2 (germline): MGHRA, YSYEKL. The CDR3 is 14 amino acids. This CDR3 reads CASSPANRNYGYTF. The CDR3 DNA reads as TGCGCCAGCAGCCCTGCGAACAGGAACTATGGCTACACCTTC.

This chain connects TRBV30 to TRBJ1-2, with 7 bases aligning to TRBD1. V trimming: 3 bases; J trimming: 4 bases; junction bases outside the gene matches: 5. Per germline, CDR1 GTSNPN and CDR2 SVGIG (reference sequence). The CDR3 extends over 13 amino acids. In DNA form, the CDR3 reads TGTGCCTGGAGAGCTCCAGGGGGCTATGGCTACACCTTC. Protein product: CAWRAPGGYGYTF.

V usage is TRBV7-8 and J usage is TRBJ2-5; 10 bases are a match to TRBD2. This CDR3 comprises 16 residues. The germline V gene encodes CDR1 SGHVS and CDR2 FQNEAQ. Trimming cost V 2 bases and J 4 bases; bases outside gene matches: 7. CDR3 in DNA: TGTGCCAGCAGCTTACTGAGCGGGGGGGCCTCAGAGACCCAGTACTTC. Translated: CASSLLSGGASETQYF.

V is TRBV10-3 and J is TRBJ1-1; TRBD1 matches 9 bases. J gave up 1 base and V 11 bases, and 5 bases lay outside the gene matches. CDR1 ENHRY and CDR2 SYGVKD come from the germline V gene. This CDR3 comprises 13 residues. In DNA, the CDR3 is TGTGCCGCGACGGGACAGGGGAACACTGAAGCTTTCTTT. This gives the protein CAATGQGNTEAFF.

The chain carries TRBV19 and TRBJ2-2, with 7 bases fitting TRBD2. CDR3 length equals 15 residues. Germline CDR1 reads LNHDA; CDR2 reads SQIVND (reference sequence). Trimming cost V 10 bases and J 0 bases; bases outside gene matches: 8. The CDR3 nucleotides read TGTGCCACCGGGAGTGGGGGGGCGAACACCGGGGAGCTGTTTTTT. This sequence encodes CATGSGGANTGELFF.

The chain joins TRBV11-2 to TRBJ1-6; weak D call: TRBD1 (5 bases). The CDR3 runs to 13 residues. CDR1 SGHAT and CDR2 FQNNGV come from the germline V gene. V lost 0 bases and J lost 12, with 9 bases in between. CDR3 in amino acids: CASSLDRARPLHF. The CDR3 DNA is TGTGCCAGCAGCTTAGACAGGGCCCGACCCCTCCACTTT.

This chain uses TRBV19 with TRBJ2-7, with TRBD1 matching over 8 bases. J gave up 2 bases and V 0 bases, and 3 bases lay outside the gene matches. Germline V gene sequence: CDR1 LNHDA, CDR2 SQIVND (reference sequence). The CDR3 is 15 amino acids. CDR3 amino acids: CASSIDGTGTYEQYF. CDR3 sequence (DNA): TGTGCCAGTAGTATAGATGGGACAGGTACCTACGAGCAGTACTTC.

The rearrangement joins TRBV5-1 to TRBJ2-7; 7 positions match TRBD1. Per the germline V gene, CDR1 is SGHRS and CDR2 is YFSETQ. The trim removed 4 bases at V and 5 bases at J, leaving 9 bases unmatched. The CDR3 runs 14 residues. CDR3 nucleotide sequence: TGCGCCAGCAGCCCTAATACAGGGGAAAACGAGCAGTACTTC. Its translation: CASSPNTGENEQYF.

The CDR3 bases are TGTGCCACCAGTGATCCACAGGGGGCGGGAGAAAAACTGTTTTTT. As protein: CATSDPQGAGEKLFF. This chain joins TRBV24-1 and TRBJ1-4, with 9 bases matching TRBD1. This CDR3 spans 15 amino acids. Germline-derived CDR1 and CDR2 are KGHDR and SFDVKD. The junction had 6 bases not matched to a gene; V was cut back by 3 bases and J by 8 bases.

As to this clone: The sample carries other DNA sequences with the same CDR3. The rearrangement joins TRBV19 to TRBJ1-2; D is undetermined. This CDR3 has 13 amino acids. Germline CDR1 is LNHDA and CDR2 is SQIVND (reference sequence). V gave up 1 base and J gave up 2 bases, with 5 bases separating them. In nucleotides, the CDR3 is TGTGCCAGTAGTATAGGAGGGAACTATGGCTACACCTTC. It yields the protein CASSIGGNYGYTF.

V gene TRBV7-9 combines with J gene TRBJ2-3; tentatively, D is TRBD1 (6 bases). This CDR3 region has 15 residues. Germline CDR1 is SEHNR and CDR2 is FQNEAQ (reference sequence). Trimming pared 4 bases from V and 3 bases from J, leaving 14 bases between. DNA for the CDR3: TGTGCCAGCAGCTCCTCAGGGGTAAGGACAGATACGCAGTATTTT. As protein: CASSSSGVRTDTQYF.

This rearrangement joins TRBV10-3 to TRBJ1-4, with D possibly being TRBD1 (5 bases). The germline V gene encodes CDR1 ENHRY and CDR2 SYGVKD. The CDR3 is 14 residues long. V lost 6 bases, J lost 7 bases, and 15 bases lay in between. CDR3 residues: CAISHPGGGEKLFF. In DNA form, the CDR3 reads TGTGCCATCAGCCACCCCGGGGGTGGTGAAAAACTGTTTTTT.

V and J are TRBV9 and TRBJ1-2, with 7 bases lining up with TRBD1. The CDR3 runs to 14 residues. Germline lookup yields CDR1 SGDLS and CDR2 YYNGEE. The junction had 7 bases not matched to a gene; V was cut back by 3 bases and J by 5 bases. CDR3 sequence reads: CASSGQGRLYGYTF. The CDR3 bases are TGTGCCAGCAGCGGACAGGGTCGTCTTTATGGCTACACCTTC.

This clone was counted once. The chain links TRBV5-4 to TRBJ1-5; 9 bases map to TRBD1. Germline loops: CDR1 SGHNT, CDR2 YYREEE (reference sequence). V shed 0 bases, J shed 3 bases, and the junction held 1 base outside the gene matches. CDR3 length: 15 residues. As DNA, the CDR3 is TGTGCCAGCAGCTTGGGGACAGGGGACAATCAGCCCCAGCATTTT. Translated, it gives CASSLGTGDNQPQHF.

J is TRBJ2-2 and V is TRBV18, with 8 bases matching TRBD1. The CDR3 has 21 residues. Germline V gene sequence: CDR1 KGHSH, CDR2 LQKENI. V was pared by 8 bases and J by 0 bases, with 23 bases of the junction left unmatched. The chain's CDR3 is CASRQARGQGFPVPNTGELFF. The CDR3 DNA follows: TGTGCCAGCCGACAGGCCCGAGGACAGGGTTTCCCGGTTCCGAACACCGGGGAGCTGTTTTTT.

This rearrangement joins TRBV7-2 to TRBJ2-3; D not resolved. Germline lookup yields CDR1 SGHTA and CDR2 FQGNSA. V dropped 3 bases and J dropped 6 bases, with 13 bases sitting between them. The CDR3 sequence is 14 residues long. CDR3 loop: CASSFTARLDTQYF. CDR3 DNA sequence: TGTGCCAGCAGCTTTACGGCGAGACTCGATACGCAGTATTTT.

This clone was counted between two and nine times. The chain joins TRBV7-8 to TRBJ1-4; D remains unclear. This CDR3 is built from 15 residues. Between the trimmed V and J ends, which lost 5 bases and 1 base, there was a span of 11 bases. CDR1 is SGHVS, CDR2 FQNEAQ, per germline. CDR3 region: CASSPKGETNEKLFF. The CDR3 bases are TGTGCCAGCAGCCCCAAGGGAGAAACTAATGAAAAACTGTTTTTT. The full variable domain, its missing parts supplied by reference TRBV7-8 and TRBJ1-4, is GAGVSQSPRYKVAKRGQDVALRCDPISGHVSLFWYQQALGQGPEFLTYFQNEAQLDKSGLPSDRFFAERPEGSVSTLKIQRTQQEDSAVYLCASSPKGETNEKLFFGSGTQLSVL.

This sequence joins TRBV10-3 and TRBJ2-7, with 9 bases aligning to TRBD1. With V trimmed by 6 bases and J by 4 bases, 4 bases remained unmatched. This CDR3 spans 13 amino acids. Germline values: CDR1 ENHRY, CDR2 SYGVKD. The CDR3 nucleotides are TGTGCCATCAGCGGGACAGGGCTTTACGAGCAGTACTTC. It is translated as CAISGTGLYEQYF.

A few counts support this clone. The CDR3 spells CASSIGTADSPLHF. CDR3 in DNA: TGCGCCAGCAGCATCGGGACAGCCGATTCACCCCTCCACTTT. The chain joins TRBV5-1 to TRBJ1-6; 7 bases align to TRBD1. Unmatched junction bases numbered 6, after V lost 4 bases and J lost 8 bases. CDR1 and CDR2 (germline): SGHRS, YFSETQ. The CDR3 contains 14 residues.

V gene TRBV5-8 combines with J gene TRBJ1-5, with D maybe TRBD1 (6 bases). Germline loops: CDR1 SGHTS, CDR2 YDEGEE. V lost 5 bases and J lost 2, with 14 bases in between. The CDR3 extends over 15 amino acids. The CDR3 bases are TGTGCCAGCAGTCCACAGGGAGCGCGCAATCAGCCCCAGCATTTT. It translates to CASSPQGARNQPQHF.

CDR3 in DNA: TGTGCCAGCTCACCACGAGGACAATTCCCTTCCACCGGGGAGCTGTTTTTT. This encodes CASSPRGQFPSTGELFF. V and J are TRBV18 and TRBJ2-2; D might be TRBD1 (5 bases). The CDR3 is 17 amino acids. The germline V gene has CDR1 KGHSH and CDR2 LQKENI. With 1 base removed from V and 4 bases from J, the gap between germline ends came to 16 bases.

The chain combines TRBV19 with TRBJ1-1; D might be TRBD1 (5 bases). V lost 10 bases, J lost 3 bases, and 18 bases lay in between. Per the germline V gene, CDR1 is LNHDA and CDR2 is SQIVND (reference sequence). The CDR3 contains 14 residues. Here the CDR3 reads CATSRGEWDTEAFF. CDR3 DNA sequence: TGTGCCACCTCTCGGGGGGAATGGGACACTGAAGCTTTCTTT.

This sequence joins TRBV5-6 and TRBJ1-2, with a possible D match to TRBD1 (5 bases). Germline V gene sequence: CDR1 SGHDT, CDR2 YYEEEE. V was cut by 7 bases and J by 8 bases, with 21 bases left in between. The CDR3 contains 14 residues. In DNA form, the CDR3 reads TGTGCCAGCTTCGCAGCCGGGGGTACCTTGGGCTACACCTTC. Residues: CASFAAGGTLGYTF. Complete variable domain (other parts from reference TRBV5-6 and TRBJ1-2): DAGVTQSPTHLIKTRGQQVTLRCSPKSGHDTVSWYQQALGQGPQFIFQYYEEEERQRGNFPDRFSGHQFPNYSSELNVNALLLGDSALYLCASFAAGGTLGYTFGSGTRLTVV.

The genes are TRBV10-3 and TRBJ1-6; 7 nucleotides align to TRBD1. V shed 3 bases and J 5 bases; nucleotides not matched to a gene: 4. The V gene's germline CDR1 is ENHRY and CDR2 SYGVKD. This CDR3 contains 15 residues. The CDR3 region has the DNA TGTGCCATCAGTGATGGCAGGGGGAATAATTCACCCCTCCACTTT. Protein product: CAISDGRGNNSPLHF.

The genes are TRBV5-1 and TRBJ1-5; the D gene is possibly TRBD1 (6 bases). Per germline, CDR1 SGHRS and CDR2 YFSETQ. V dropped 0 bases and J dropped 3 bases, with 10 bases sitting between them. The CDR3 contains 15 residues. The CDR3: CASSLEGHNNQPQHF. For the CDR3, the DNA is TGCGCCAGCAGCTTGGAGGGACACAACAATCAGCCCCAGCATTTT.

The gene calls are TRBV27 and TRBJ1-1; weak D call: TRBD1 (6 bases). This CDR3 comprises 13 residues. CDR1 MNHEY and CDR2 SMNVEV come from the germline V gene (reference sequence). With 3 bases removed from V and 7 bases from J, the gap between germline ends came to 12 bases. CDR3 in DNA: TGTGCCAGCAGTTTTTTGGGGGCGGGTGAAGCTTTCTTT. Encoded protein: CASSFLGAGEAFF.

This clone showed up just once. V and J are TRBV27 and TRBJ1-1; 7 nucleotides line up with TRBD1. Germline values: CDR1 MNHEY, CDR2 SMNVEV (reference sequence). The V segment lost 0 bases and the J segment 11 bases; nucleotides outside the gene matches: 15. The CDR3 loop spans 16 amino acids. DNA of the CDR3: TGTGCCAGCAGTTTATCGGGATTCACAGGGGTCGGTCGGGCTTTCTTT. Protein: CASSLSGFTGVGRAFF.

The CDR3 protein is CASSPSGGVQETQYF. Written as DNA, the CDR3 is TGTGCCAGCAGCCCTAGCGGGGGGGTACAAGAGACCCAGTACTTC. This sequence joins TRBV3-1 (or the pseudogene TRBV3-2) and TRBJ2-5; 12 bases agree with TRBD2. The V gene end was trimmed by 4 bases and the J gene end by 2 bases; junction bases not matched to a gene: 2. The germline V gene encodes CDR1 LGHDT and CDR2 YNNKEL (reference sequence). The length of the CDR3 is 15 residues.

J is TRBJ1-5 and V is TRBV28, with D hard to call. Germline V CDR1 and CDR2: MDHEN, SYDVKM. Trimming removed 5 bases from V and 7 bases from J, with 12 bases in between. This CDR3 comprises 13 residues. CDR3 amino acids: CASSRRVGQPQHF. CDR3 nucleotides: TGTGCCAGCAGTCGACGGGTCGGGCAGCCCCAGCATTTT. Full variable domain (missing parts from reference TRBV28 and TRBJ1-5): DVKVTQSSRYLVKRTGEKVFLECVQDMDHENMFWYRQDPGLGLRLIYFSYDVKMKEKGDIPEGYSVSREKKERFSLILESASTNQTSMYLCASSRRVGQPQHFGDGTRLSIL.